This T cell receptor (beta chain) derives from a study of CD8+ T cells in alopecia areata (dated by TCRdb to the late 2010s). Regarding the complete study: The treated patients, all with moderate-to-severe alopecia areata, were enrolled in an open-label pilot trial of oral tofacitinib given at 5 to 10 mg twice daily. Clonality in the scalp was compared among normal scalp (n=4), patchy alopecia areata scalp (n=8), and alopecia totalis/universalis scalp (n=8). The study used high-throughput TCRbeta sequencing to examine T cell clonal expansion in alopecia areata, in both the C3H/HeJ mouse model and human patients. On the human side, TCRbeta sequencing was run on scalp tissue and on sorted CD4+ and CD8+ peripheral blood T cells from healthy controls and from alopecia areata patients with either patchy or totalis/universalis disease. Biopsies were taken from tofacitinib-treated patients at baseline and again at 4 and 24 weeks into treatment, and several of those patients also had a later scalp biopsy. The RNA source kit depended on sample type: the PAXgene miRNA kit for fixed scalp, the miRNeasy kit for PBMCs, and the RNeasy kit for mouse skin. Tofacitinib was given for 6 to 18 months, followed by 6 months of follow-up off drug to assess delayed response and recurrence. TCRbeta CDR3 regions were amplified by immunoSEQ multiplex PCR with 35 Vbeta forward and 13 Jbeta reverse primers.

What the time point label conveys for this sample: baseline before oral tofacitinib. From alopecia areata patients, peripheral blood was collected along with lesional scalp punch biopsies. After PBMCs were isolated by density centrifugation and stained for CD3, CD4 and CD8, a FACSAria was used to sort CD4+ and CD8+ T cells. The study at large found these results: Compared with normal scalp, lesional scalp had higher clonality and more expanded CD8+ clones, particularly in alopecia totalis/universalis, a pattern that suggests antigenic drive. Unlike mouse skin, where gammadelta T cells dominate, normal human skin contains resident alphabeta T cells that get sequenced too, which complicates analysis of the scalp TCR repertoire. Shared TCR sequences between patients were less evident than in mice, which may be partly attributable to HLA diversity in the patient population.

Points on this clone: Its antigen is not yet known. Within one base of it there is no much larger clone, and no base qualities were kept.

The CDR3 holds 15 amino acids from the cysteine to the phenylalanine. Only the CDR3 part of the read is kept: 45 bases, read in frame from the first base. V is pared back by 4 bases and J by 7 bases, with 17 bases lying between the germline termini. CDR1 and CDR2, looked up from the germline V gene, are SGHAT and FQNNGV. The library was generated by the immunoSEQ multiplex PCR assay. To provide template for TCR sequencing, every sample had RNA extracted and reverse transcribed into cDNA. SuperScript III was used to make first-strand cDNA, primed with a 2:1 mix of oligo-dT and random hexamers. Amplification bias was assessed with a synthetic immune receptor repertoire, and residual bias was removed computationally. Processing in the source paper ran as follows. After raw reads were preprocessed to remove errors, the CDR3 was defined following IMGT conventions as running from the conserved cysteine to phenylalanine. To get clonality, Shannon entropy was normalized by log2 of the number of productive unique TCRs and the result was subtracted from 1. Whether each scalp clone was CD4 or CD8 was inferred by checking scalp TCRbeta sequences against the CD4 and CD8 repertoires from sorted blood. As stored in TCRdb, this immuneACCESS dataset retains in-frame rearrangements with V and J assigned. A fraction of the clones does not appear; measured against another copy, unresolved V genes explain less than half of the discrepancy, and the remainder lacks a known reason. D and trimming were read from the DNA, whereas the V and J calls and clone size are those reported in that table. Within this sample are 150,000 to 200,000 clones, with just under 60% of them counted one time only. Roughly 14% of the sample rests with the top ten.

The chain is assembled from TRBV11-2 and TRBJ2-1; the D gene cannot be resolved beyond TRBD1 or TRBD2, each matching 7 bases. Here the sequenced sample was CD4+ T cells sorted from blood, taken at week 0. This receptor was identified in a human donor with alopecia areata. The CDR3 region reads CASSSTTGRGNEQFF. Here is the DNA: TGTGCCAGCAGCTCCACGACAGGGAGGGGGAATGAGCAGTTCTTC.